Shown below are 18 T cell receptor beta chains from a single sample sequenced in a study of PD-L1 blockade in urothelial cancer. The assay was immunoSEQ multiplex PCR, and TCRdb's table has in-frame clones only and misses some. The sample records roughly 100,000 clones, about 85% being singletons. The specimen comprised PBMCs, sampled around atezolizumab (anti-PD-L1) treatment. Every receptor here comes from a man aged 45-65 years with urothelial cancer.

This sequence joins TRBV10-3 and TRBJ1-2; TRBD1 agrees at 8 bases. This CDR3 contains 15 residues. After removal of 4 bases from V and 1 base from J, the junction contained 5 bases not matched to a gene. CDR1 and CDR2 (germline): ENHRY, SYGVKD. CDR3 coding DNA: TGTGCCATCAGTGGGACAGGGAACATTAACTATGGCTACACCTTC. It is translated as CAISGTGNINYGYTF.

The V call is TRBV18, the J call TRBJ1-6; D may be TRBD1 (5 bases). Trimming cost V 6 bases and J 13 bases, with 13 bases left between them. Germline V CDR1 and CDR2: KGHSH, LQKENI. This CDR3 is built from 12 residues. DNA for the CDR3: TGTGCCAGCTCCGACAGTCTTCCCCCCCTCCACTTT. Amino acids: CASSDSLPPLHF.

The rearrangement uses TRBV30 and TRBJ1-1; 7 bases map to TRBD1. Trimming at V came to 1 base and at J to 9 bases, leaving 5 bases not matched to a gene. Per the germline V gene, CDR1 is GTSNPN and CDR2 is SVGIG (reference sequence). This CDR3 has 12 amino acids. CDR3 residues: CAWSGTGRQAFF. The CDR3 nucleotides are TGTGCCTGGAGTGGGACAGGTCGGCAAGCTTTCTTT.

This chain uses TRBV5-1 with TRBJ2-2, with 13 bases aligning to TRBD2. This CDR3 comprises 16 residues. CDR1 is SGHRS and CDR2 is YFSETQ in the germline V gene. V dropped 3 bases and J dropped 6; count of bases not matched to a gene: 5. DNA for the CDR3: TGCGCCAGCAGCTCTGGGACTAGCGGGATGCCCGGGGAGCTGTTTTTT. It encodes CASSSGTSGMPGELFF.

This chain joins TRBV15 and TRBJ2-7; 7 bases line up with TRBD1. The germline V gene has CDR1 LNHNV and CDR2 YYDKDF (reference sequence). The junction had 3 bases not matched to a gene; V was cut back by 1 base and J by 6 bases. The length of the CDR3 is 13 residues. This CDR3 is CATSRGDRPEQYF. The DNA of the CDR3 is TGTGCCACCAGCAGAGGGGACAGACCCGAGCAGTACTTC.

This chain links TRBV19 with TRBJ2-2; TRBD1 aligns across 7 bases. The length of the CDR3 is 15 residues. V lost 6 bases and J lost 6; bases outside the gene matches: 10. Germline-derived CDR1 and CDR2 are LNHDA and SQIVND (reference sequence). The CDR3 nucleotides read TGTGCCAGTAGAACCGACAGGGTGGGGCCCGGGGAGCTGTTTTTT. Translation gives CASRTDRVGPGELFF.

V and J are TRBV9 and TRBJ1-3; 8 nucleotides match TRBD1. The V gene end was trimmed by 3 bases and the J gene end by 4 bases; junction bases not matched to a gene: 12. The CDR3 extends over 17 amino acids. Germline assignment: CDR1 SGDLS and CDR2 YYNGEE. CDR3 protein: CASSASAGGRKGNTIYF. The CDR3 DNA sequence: TGTGCCAGCAGCGCCAGCGCAGGGGGCAGGAAAGGAAACACCATATATTTT.

This clone was recorded once. The CDR3 bases are TGCGCCAGCAGCCCTAGGACAGGGGAGGAGACCCAGTACTTC. Its translation: CASSPRTGEETQYF. J is TRBJ2-5 and V is TRBV5-1, with TRBD1 matching 9 bases. Trimming at V came to 4 bases and at J to 5 bases, leaving 6 bases not matched to a gene. Germline V gives CDR1 SGHRS, CDR2 YFSETQ. The CDR3 runs to 14 residues.

The V call is TRBV4-2, the J call TRBJ2-2; unclear D gene. Germline assignment: CDR1 LGHNA and CDR2 YNFKEQ. The CDR3 is made up of 14 amino acids. The ends were cut back, 2 bases at V and 4 bases at J, with 8 bases in the middle. CDR3 sequence reads: CASSQTLFTGELFF. The CDR3 region has the DNA TGTGCCAGCAGCCAAACATTATTCACCGGGGAGCTGTTTTTT.

The V call is TRBV27, the J call TRBJ1-5, with D tentatively TRBD1 (6 bases). The germline CDR1 and CDR2 sequences are MNHEY and SMNVEV (reference sequence). V was clipped by 1 base and J by 6 bases, with 22 bases between them. This CDR3 has 18 amino acids. CDR3 nucleotide sequence: TGTGCCAGCAGTTTATTAGGCCTGGGGGTAGGGGGAAGTCAGCCCCAGCATTTT. Translating gives CASSLLGLGVGGSQPQHF.

This clone was observed a single time. The rearrangement uses TRBV27 and TRBJ2-7; 12 bases map to TRBD1. This CDR3 has 14 residues. J lost 7 bases, V lost 5 bases, and 6 bases had no gene match. Per germline, CDR1 MNHEY and CDR2 SMNVEV (reference sequence). CDR3 nucleotide sequence: TGTGCCAGCAGTCCAGGGACAGGGGGCAGTGAGCAGTACTTC. Translated, it gives CASSPGTGGSEQYF.

The rearrangement links TRBV5-5 to TRBJ2-7, with TRBD1 matching over 7 bases. The CDR3 length is 15 residues. The junction had 9 bases not matched to a gene; V was cut back by 4 bases and J by 2 bases. Germline V gene data show CDR1 as SGHKS and CDR2 as YYEKEE (reference sequence). The CDR3 region is CASSLTTGKTYEQYF. The CDR3, as DNA: TGTGCCAGCAGCCTGACGACAGGGAAGACCTACGAGCAGTACTTC.

This clone has only one observation. The gene calls are TRBV19 and TRBJ2-2; 7 positions agree with TRBD2. V shed 5 bases, J shed 6 bases, and the junction held 9 bases outside the gene matches. CDR3 size: 15 residues. Germline CDR1 reads LNHDA; CDR2 reads SQIVND (reference sequence). The DNA for the CDR3 is TGTGCCAGTAGTTCCCCAAGGGCGGGGGCCGGGGAGCTGTTTTTT. It translates to CASSSPRAGAGELFF.

The chain uses TRBV7-6 and TRBJ2-7, with 8 bases that match TRBD1. Trimming cost V 5 bases and J 2 bases; bases outside gene matches: 8. The CDR3 consists of 15 residues. CDR1 is SGHVS, CDR2 FNYEAQ, per germline. The CDR3 region has the DNA TGTGCCAGCAGCCCTTGGACAGGGCGGACCTACGAGCAGTACTTC. Protein: CASSPWTGRTYEQYF.

This chain joins TRBV4-2 and TRBJ2-1; possible D gene TRBD2, 6 bases. V shed 1 base and J shed 4 bases, with 14 bases lying between them. Germline assignment: CDR1 LGHNA and CDR2 YNFKEQ. The CDR3 totals 16 residues. The CDR3 DNA is TGTGCCAGCAGCCAAGGAACGGGAGAGGGATACAATGAGCAGTTCTTC. It specifies CASSQGTGEGYNEQFF.

As DNA, the CDR3 is TGTGCCAGCAGCTCCAGACTAGCGGGAGCGGTCAAAAACATTCAGTACTTC. Its protein product is CASSSRLAGAVKNIQYF. The chain has TRBV5-4 and TRBJ2-4, with 12 bases fitting TRBD2. Trimming at V came to 3 bases and at J to 3 bases, leaving 7 bases not matched to a gene. The CDR3 length is 17 residues. Germline V gives CDR1 SGHNT, CDR2 YYREEE (reference sequence).

V is TRBV5-4 and J is TRBJ2-7, with 15 bases identical to TRBD2. The CDR3 is 18 amino acids. Germline CDR1 SGHNT, CDR2 YYREEE (reference sequence). V lost 1 base, J lost 2 bases, and 7 bases stayed unmatched. CDR3 nucleotides: TGTGCCAGCAGCTTGTCGGGACTAGCGGGAGGCCCGGCCTACGAGCAGTACTTC. This sequence encodes CASSLSGLAGGPAYEQYF.

The chain has TRBV9 and TRBJ2-1, with 8 positions matching TRBD2. The germline gives CDR1 SGDLS, CDR2 YYNGEE. Trimming removed 5 bases from V and 0 bases from J; junction bases left unmatched: 4. CDR3 length: 15 amino acids. The CDR3 here is CASSITSGSYNEQFF. The CDR3, as DNA: TGTGCCAGCAGTATTACTAGCGGCTCCTACAATGAGCAGTTCTTC.